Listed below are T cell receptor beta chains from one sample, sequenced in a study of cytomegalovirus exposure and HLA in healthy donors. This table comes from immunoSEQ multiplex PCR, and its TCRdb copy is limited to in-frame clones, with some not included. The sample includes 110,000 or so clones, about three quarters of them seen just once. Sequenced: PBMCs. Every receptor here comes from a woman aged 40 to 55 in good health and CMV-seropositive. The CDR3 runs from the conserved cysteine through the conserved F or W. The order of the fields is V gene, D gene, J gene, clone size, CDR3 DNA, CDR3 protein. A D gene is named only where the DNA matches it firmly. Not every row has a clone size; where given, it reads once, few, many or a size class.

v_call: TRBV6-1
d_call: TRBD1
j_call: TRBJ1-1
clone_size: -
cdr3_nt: TGTGCCAGCAGGAGGACAGGGGCGGATGAAGCTTTCTTT
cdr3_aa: CASRRTGADEAFF

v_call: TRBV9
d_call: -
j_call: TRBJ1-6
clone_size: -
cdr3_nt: TGTGCCAGCAGCCCCCAGGAAAGTAATTCACCCCTCCACTTT
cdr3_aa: CASSPQESNSPLHF

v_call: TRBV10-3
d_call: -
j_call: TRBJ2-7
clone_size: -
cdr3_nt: TGTGCCTCAACAGGGGCGGGGACCTACGAGCAGTACTTC
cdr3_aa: CASTGAGTYEQYF

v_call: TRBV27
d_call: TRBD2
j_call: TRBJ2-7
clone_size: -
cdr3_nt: TGTGCCAGCAGGGCTCTTGGAGCGGGGGGGCCAGAGCAGTACTTC
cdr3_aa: CASRALGAGGPEQYF

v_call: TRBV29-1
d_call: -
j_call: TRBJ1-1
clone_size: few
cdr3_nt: TGCAGCGGGACTGTGGGGGGGCTTCAGAACACTGAAGCTTTCTTT
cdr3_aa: CSGTVGGLQNTEAFF

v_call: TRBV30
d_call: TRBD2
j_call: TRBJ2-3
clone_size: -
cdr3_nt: TGTGCCTGGAGTCCGACTAGCGGGGGGGCAGGTACGCAGTATTTT
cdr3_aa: CAWSPTSGGAGTQYF

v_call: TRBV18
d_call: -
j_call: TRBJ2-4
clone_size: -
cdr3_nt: TGTGCCAGCTCACCCCAGGACAGTGCCAAAAACATTCAGTACTTC
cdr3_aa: CASSPQDSAKNIQYF

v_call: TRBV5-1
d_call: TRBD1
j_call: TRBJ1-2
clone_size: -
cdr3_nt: TGCGCCAGCAGCTTGGGGCCGGGACAGGGGACGACTAACTATGGCTACACCTTC
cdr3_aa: CASSLGPGQGTTNYGYTF

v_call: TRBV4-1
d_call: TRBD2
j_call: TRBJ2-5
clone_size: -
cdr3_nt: TGCGCCAGCAGCCAAGATGTGGTAGCGGGGGGTCAAAAGACCCAGTACTTC
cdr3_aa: CASSQDVVAGGQKTQYF

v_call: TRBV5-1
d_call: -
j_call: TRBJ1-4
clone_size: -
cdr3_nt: TGCGCCAGCAGCTTCGAGGGTCAGGCAACTAATGAAAAACTGTTTTTT
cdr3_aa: CASSFEGQATNEKLFF

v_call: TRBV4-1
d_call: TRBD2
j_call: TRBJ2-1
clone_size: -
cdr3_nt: TGCGCCAGCAGCCGGACTAGCGGGGGGACATACAATGAGCAGTTCTTC
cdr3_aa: CASSRTSGGTYNEQFF

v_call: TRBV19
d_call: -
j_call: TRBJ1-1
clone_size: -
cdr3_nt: TGTGCCAGTAGTATCGGGGAGGTCACTGAAGCTTTCTTT
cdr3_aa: CASSIGEVTEAFF

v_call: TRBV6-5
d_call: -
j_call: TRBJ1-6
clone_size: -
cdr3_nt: TGTGCCAGCAGTTACTCTCCTGACAGGAATAATTCACCCCTCCACTTT
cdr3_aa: CASSYSPDRNNSPLHF

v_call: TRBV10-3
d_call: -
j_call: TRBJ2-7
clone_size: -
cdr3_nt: TGTGCCATCAGTGAGGGTCTAACCCCACGCGTCGAGCAGTACTTC
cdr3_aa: CAISEGLTPRVEQYF

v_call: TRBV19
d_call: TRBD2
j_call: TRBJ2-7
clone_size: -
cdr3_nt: TGTGCCAGTAGTATCTCGGGAGGGGACTACGAGCAGTACTTC
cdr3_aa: CASSISGGDYEQYF

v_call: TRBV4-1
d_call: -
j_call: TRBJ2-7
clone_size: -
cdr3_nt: TGCGCCAGCAGCCAAGATCTGGGGGGAAGCTCCTACGAGCAGTACTTC
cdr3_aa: CASSQDLGGSSYEQYF

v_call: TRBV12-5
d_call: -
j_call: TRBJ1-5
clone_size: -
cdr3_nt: TGTGCTGGTTGGATGGGGACAACCCTTCTGGGACAGCCCCAGCATTTT
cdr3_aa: CAGWMGTTLLGQPQHF

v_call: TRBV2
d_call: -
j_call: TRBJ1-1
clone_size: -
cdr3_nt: TGTGCCAGCAGTGCTGATATTGCCGCGGGGACTGAAGCTTTCTTT
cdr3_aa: CASSADIAAGTEAFF

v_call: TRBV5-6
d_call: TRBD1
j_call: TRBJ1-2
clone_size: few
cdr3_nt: TGTGCCAGCAGCCAGGGGGTCAGGGGATATTTCTATGGCTACACCTTC
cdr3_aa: CASSQGVRGYFYGYTF

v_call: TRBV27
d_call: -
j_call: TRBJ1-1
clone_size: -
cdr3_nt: TGTGCCAGCAGCCACTTAGGGGCGGCCACTGAAGCTTTCTTT
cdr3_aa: CASSHLGAATEAFF

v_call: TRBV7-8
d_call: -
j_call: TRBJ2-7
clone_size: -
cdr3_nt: TGTGCCAGCACCCCACTTAGACGGAGGGACTTCGAGGGCGAGCAGTACTTC
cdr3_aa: CASTPLRRRDFEGEQYF

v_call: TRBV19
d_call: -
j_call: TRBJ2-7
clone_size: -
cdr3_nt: TGTGCCAGTAGTCCGCCCCGCCCAGGCGCCTACGAGCAGTACTTC
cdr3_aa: CASSPPRPGAYEQYF

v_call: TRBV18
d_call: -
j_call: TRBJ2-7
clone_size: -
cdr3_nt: TGTGCCAGCTCACCCAGCTTGGGACTGTTCTACGAGCAGTACTTC
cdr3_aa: CASSPSLGLFYEQYF

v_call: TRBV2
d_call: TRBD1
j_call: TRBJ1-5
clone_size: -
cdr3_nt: TGTGCCAGCAGTGGGGCTCCGGGGACAGGCCTTTTGTTT
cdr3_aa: CASSGAPGTGLLF

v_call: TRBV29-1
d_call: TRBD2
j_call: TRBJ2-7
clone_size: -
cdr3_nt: TGCAGCGTTGTTAAGGGGAGCGGGGGGGCCGTAAAGCAGTACTTC
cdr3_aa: CSVVKGSGGAVKQYF

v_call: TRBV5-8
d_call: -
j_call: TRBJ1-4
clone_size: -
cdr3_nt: TGTGCCAGCAGCACCGACAGAATCGCAACTAATGAAAAACTGTTTTTT
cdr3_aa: CASSTDRIATNEKLFF

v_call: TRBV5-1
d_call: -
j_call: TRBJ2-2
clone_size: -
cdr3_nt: TGCGCCAGCAGCTTGGCCGGGAACACCGGGGAGCTGTTTTTT
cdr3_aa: CASSLAGNTGELFF

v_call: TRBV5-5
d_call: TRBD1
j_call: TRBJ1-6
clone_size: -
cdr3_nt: TGTGCCAGCAGTACGGACAGGCTAAATTCACCCCTCCACTTT
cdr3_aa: CASSTDRLNSPLHF

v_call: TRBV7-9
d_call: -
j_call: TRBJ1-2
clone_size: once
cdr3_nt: TGTGCCAGCAGCTCCCGCGGGGAGGCGGCGGACTATGGCTACACCTTC
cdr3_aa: CASSSRGEAADYGYTF

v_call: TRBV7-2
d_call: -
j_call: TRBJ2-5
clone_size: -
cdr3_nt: TGTGCCAGCAGCCCGAATGCACTCGGTAACCAAGAGACCCAGTACTTC
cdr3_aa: CASSPNALGNQETQYF

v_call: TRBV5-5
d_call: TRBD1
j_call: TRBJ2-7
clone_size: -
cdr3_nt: TGTGCCAGCAGCTTGTCAGGGACAGGGCCGAGCGAGCAGTACTTC
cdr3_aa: CASSLSGTGPSEQYF

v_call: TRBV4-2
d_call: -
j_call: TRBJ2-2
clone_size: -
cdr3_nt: TGTGCCAGCAGCCAAGGACGCAGACAGGTATTGAGATCCGGGGAGCTGTTTTTT
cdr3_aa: CASSQGRRQVLRSGELFF

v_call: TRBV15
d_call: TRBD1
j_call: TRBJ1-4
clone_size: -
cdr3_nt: TGTGCCACCAGCGGACAGGCCCCGGGCGAAAAACTGTTTTTT
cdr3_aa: CATSGQAPGEKLFF

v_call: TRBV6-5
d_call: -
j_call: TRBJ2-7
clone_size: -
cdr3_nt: TGTGCCACCCAGTTAGGGAGACAATACGAGCAGTACTTC
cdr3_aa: CATQLGRQYEQYF

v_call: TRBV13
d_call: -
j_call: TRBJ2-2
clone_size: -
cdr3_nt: TGTGCCAGCAGCTTCTGGCAGAACACCGGGGAGCTGTTTTTT
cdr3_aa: CASSFWQNTGELFF

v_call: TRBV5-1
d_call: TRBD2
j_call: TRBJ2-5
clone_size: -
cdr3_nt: TGCGCCAGCAGCTTGGGACTAGCGGGGACCCAAGAGACCCAGTACTTC
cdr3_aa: CASSLGLAGTQETQYF

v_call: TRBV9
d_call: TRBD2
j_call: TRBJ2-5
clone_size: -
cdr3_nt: TGTGCCAGCAGCGTAAGCGCGGGGGGGTACCAAGAGACCCAGTACTTC
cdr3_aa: CASSVSAGGYQETQYF

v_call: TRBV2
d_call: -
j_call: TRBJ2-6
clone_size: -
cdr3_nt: TGTGCCAGCAGTGAAACCGGGGAGGCTGGGGCCAACGTCCTGACTTTC
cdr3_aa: CASSETGEAGANVLTF

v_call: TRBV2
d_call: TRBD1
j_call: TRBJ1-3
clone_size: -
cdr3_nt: TGTGCCACCACTCAGGGGGCTGGAAACACCATATATTTT
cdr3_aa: CATTQGAGNTIYF

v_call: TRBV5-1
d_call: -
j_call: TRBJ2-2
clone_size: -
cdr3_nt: TGCGCCAGCAGCATACAAGGCGCCGGGTCGTTCACCGGGGAGCTGTTTTTT
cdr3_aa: CASSIQGAGSFTGELFF